The clone carrying this TCR beta chain has only one observation. Its antigen is currently unknown. The sample belongs to a study of T cell responses to AZD1222 COVID-19 vaccine. Study information: Pooled samples include second doses given at about 4 or 12 weeks.

General observations from the study: Clonal diversity was possibly underestimated, and white British individuals and females predominated among donors. Baseline serology detected seropositivity in only five or six AZD1222 recipients.

TCRdb's copy holds only in-frame clones and misses some; the assay was immunoSEQ multiplex PCR. The data contain some 130,000 clones, 75% to 95% of them singletons. V lost 8 bases to trimming and J lost 10 bases, with 14 bases between them. The CDR3 is made up of 12 amino acids. Per germline, CDR1 MNHEY and CDR2 SVGAGI. The TCR comes from an adult in good health. This chain links TRBV6-5 with TRBJ1-4; a possible D gene is TRBD1 (5 bases). The sequencing here drew on peripheral blood, taken on day 0 of AZD1222 vaccination. In DNA, the CDR3 is TGTGCCAGCTCCCCGGGGCAGGGAAAACTGTTTTTT. Its protein is CASSPGQGKLFF.